Included here is one T cell receptor beta chain sequence, with context. Germline-derived CDR1 and CDR2 are SGHRS and YFSETQ. This CDR3 region has 17 residues. V was clipped by 0 bases and J by 7 bases; unmatched bases: 5. Sequenced by immunoSEQ multiplex PCR; TCRdb stores in-frame clones only, minus some. The sample consists of 150,000 to 200,000 clones, around three quarters of them appearing once. This specimen comes from a study of blood T cell repertoires in COVID-19. Study in general: Whether acute or convalescent, the COVID-19 samples came from the United States, Italy and Spain.

The chain is built from TRBV5-1 and TRBJ2-1; 15 nucleotides agree with TRBD2. This clonotype originated in a man aged 55-75 years with active or convalescent COVID-19. The sample comprised peripheral blood. The CDR3 sequence is CASSLAPGLAGGNEQFF. The CDR3 DNA sequence: TGCGCCAGCAGCTTGGCCCCTGGACTAGCGGGAGGGAATGAGCAGTTCTTC.